A selection of T cell receptor beta chains follows, all from one sample in a study of T cells in Graves' hyperthyroidism and ophthalmopathy. TCRdb reprocessed the multiplex PCR reads via MiXCR and lists one record per CDR3 protein. This sample yields 750,000 to 900,000 distinct CDR3 sequences, of which about 38% are seen a single time; 7.5% to 9.5% belongs to the top ten. Input material: blood. These receptors were taken from a man in his late teens or twenties with Graves' hyperthyroidism. Both conserved end residues are part of each CDR3.

TRBJ1-1	TRBV15	14	CATSPSGTDTEAFF
TRBJ1-4	TRBV6-6	12	CASSYFGEKLFF
TRBJ1-2	TRBV14	16	CASSRPTTGPLYGYTF
TRBJ2-7	TRBV20-1	11	CSASQGIEQYF
TRBJ2-5	TRBV12-3/TRBV12-4	14	CASSLTGRGETQYF
TRBJ1-1	TRBV9	13	CASSSRGNTEAFF
TRBJ2-7	TRBV9	14	CASSLAGGPAEQYF
TRBJ2-7	TRBV19	12	CASTGGTRGQYF
TRBJ1-1	TRBV14	13	CASSPIGGTEAFF
TRBJ1-5	TRBV7-9	17	CASSSASGQYSNQPQHF
TRBJ1-5	TRBV7-2	13	CASSEDTYQPQHF
TRBJ1-4	TRBV20-1	17	CSARDPADRGPNEKLFF
TRBJ1-1	TRBV19	13	CASSSNLNTEAFF
TRBJ1-4	TRBV10-3	12	CAAGGAYEKLFF
TRBJ2-5	TRBV19	14	CASSMRQGQETQYF
TRBJ2-2	TRBV12-3/TRBV12-4	16	CASSPGRGADTGELFF
TRBJ2-2	TRBV9	16	CASSGGTGGIIGELFF
TRBJ1-1	TRBV5-6	13	CASTKQLNTEAFF